This T cell receptor beta chain is from a study of identical twins. The CDR3 consists of 13 residues. V shed 3 bases and J shed 4 bases, with 6 bases lying between them. TCRdb itself ran the 5' RACE reads through MiXCR, one entry per CDR3 protein. The top ten hold around 2.1% of the sample, which has hundreds of thousands of distinct CDR3 sequences, 6.5% to 9.5% seen once. There are many counts of this clonotype. These data were also filed under a second study, of yellow fever vaccine responses in identical twins.

Sample: memory (CD45RO+) T cells sorted from blood. The chain joins TRBV12-3 or TRBV12-4 to TRBJ1-4; D gene unclear. The clonotype was recovered from a woman between 18 and 29 years old in good health. The CDR3 DNA reads TGTGCCAGCAGTTTTCGGGGTAATGAAAAACTGTTTTTT. Translation: CASSFRGNEKLFF.